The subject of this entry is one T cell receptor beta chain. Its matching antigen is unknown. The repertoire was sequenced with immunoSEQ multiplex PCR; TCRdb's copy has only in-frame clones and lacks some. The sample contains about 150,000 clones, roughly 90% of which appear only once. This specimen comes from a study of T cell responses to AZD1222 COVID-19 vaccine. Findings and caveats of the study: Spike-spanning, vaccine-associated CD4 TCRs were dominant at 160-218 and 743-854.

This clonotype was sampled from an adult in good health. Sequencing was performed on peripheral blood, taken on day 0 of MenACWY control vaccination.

The CDR3 DNA sequence: TGTGCCAGCAGTGATCAAACTAGCGGGGGATACAATGAGCAGTTCTTC. Translating it yields CASSDQTSGGYNEQFF. This rearrangement joins TRBV25-1 to TRBJ2-1; 11 bases match TRBD2. V dropped 3 bases and J dropped 4; count of bases not matched to a gene: 5. Germline CDR1 MGHDK, CDR2 SYGVNS. CDR3 size: 16 residues.